A few counts support the clone carrying this TCR beta chain. Its target is not known. Using its own MiXCR run on the RT-PCR reads, TCRdb lists one record per CDR3 protein. The sample has fewer than 600,000 distinct CDR3 sequences; approximately 6.9% are singletons. The data are from a study of response to subunit inactivated influenza vaccine. Study-level findings and limits: Seasonal influenza vaccination, on each occasion, was suggested by the authors to recruit few new T cells.

V shed 5 bases and J shed 5 bases, with 11 bases lying between them. The CDR3 runs to 13 residues. Germline CDR1 reads SGHTA; CDR2 reads FQGNSA. This TCR was sampled from a man between 50 and 75 years old who received an inactivated influenza vaccine. This chain connects TRBV7-2 to TRBJ2-3; perhaps TRBD2 as D (7 bases). Material: PBMCs from blood, obtained around 2 years after vaccination. CDR3 residues: CASSRGGGDTQYF. DNA of the CDR3: TGTGCCAGCAGCCGGGGAGGGGGAGATACGCAGTATTTT.